This T cell receptor (beta chain) was observed in a study of blood T cell repertoires in COVID-19. With 5 bases removed from V and 0 bases from J, the gap between germline ends came to 10 bases. Germline CDR1 reads SGHTA; CDR2 reads FQGNSA. The CDR3 totals 15 residues. The data were produced by immunoSEQ multiplex PCR, yet TCRdb's version contains in-frame clones alone and is incomplete. In the table there are 120,000 or so clones, approximately 90% of which are singletons. The TCR comes from a woman aged 45-60 years with acute or convalescent COVID-19. Material: peripheral blood. V is TRBV7-2 and J is TRBJ2-2; no clear D. The CDR3 loop is CASSPRLANTGELFF. CDR3 sequence (DNA): TGTGCCAGCAGCCCTAGACTCGCGAACACCGGGGAGCTGTTTTTT. Complete variable domain (other parts from reference TRBV7-2 and TRBJ2-2): GAGVSQSPSNKVTEKGKDVELRCDPISGHTALYWYRQSLGQGLEFLIYFQGNSAPDKSGLPSDRFSAERTGGSVSTLTIQRTQQEDSAVYLCASSPRLANTGELFFGEGSRLTVL.